Included here is one T cell receptor (beta chain) sequence, with context. This sample stems from a study of blood T cell repertoires in COVID-19. Across the study: Acute and convalescent COVID-19 specimens originated in the United States, Italy and Spain. The analysed material was cDNA or gDNA that came from T cells, B-cell-depleted T cells, or PBMCs.

Per germline, CDR1 SNHLY and CDR2 FYNNEI. The CDR3 sequence is 12 residues long. In the original analysis: Nucleated cell counts were estimated from reference gene primer amplification. TCRdb's table, derived via immunoSEQ multiplex PCR, lists solely in-frame clones and lacks some. That table is the source of V, J and clone size, and D and trimming were worked out from the DNA. The sample has about 320,000 clones, around 90% seen once. This sequence originates from a man aged 18 to 30 who had recovered from COVID-19. Sample: peripheral blood. The genes are TRBV2 and TRBJ2-5; D perhaps matches TRBD1 (6 bases). This CDR3 reads CAEGQLQETQYF. The CDR3 DNA reads as TGTGCTGAGGGACAATTACAAGAGACCCAGTACTTC.